This T cell receptor (beta chain) was sequenced during a study of blood T cell repertoires in COVID-19. Study background: Acute and convalescent COVID-19 specimens originated in the United States, Italy and Spain. T cells, B-cell-depleted T cells, or PBMCs supplied cDNA or gDNA.

The protocol was immunoSEQ multiplex PCR, while the TCRdb copy is restricted to in-frame clones and leaves out a portion. This table holds some 390,000 clones, about 87% found once. The source material was peripheral blood. This TCR derives from a human donor in a cohort sampled during active COVID-19.

The CDR3 here is CASSGGGTRAYEQYF. For the CDR3, the DNA is TGTGCCAGCAGCGGTGGGGGGACTAGAGCCTACGAGCAGTACTTC. The chain recombines TRBV9 with TRBJ2-7; 8 positions match TRBD2. The CDR3 has 15 residues. CDR1 is SGDLS and CDR2 is YYNGEE in the germline V gene. Unmatched junction bases numbered 7, after V lost 3 bases and J lost 2 bases.